Listed below are T cell receptor beta chains from one sample, sequenced in a study of blood T cell repertoires in COVID-19. Measured with immunoSEQ multiplex PCR; TCRdb has only the in-frame clones, and not every one. The table lists around 130,000 clones, roughly four fifths of them singletons. The specimen sequenced was peripheral blood. All receptors come from a man aged 35-49 years with active or convalescent COVID-19. CDR3s include the opening cysteine and the closing phenylalanine or tryptophan. A D gene is named only where the DNA matches it firmly. Some rows mark clone size as missing; the rest say once, few, many or name a class of expanded clone.

V	size	D	J	CDR3	DNA
TRBV2	NA	NA	TRBJ2-3	CASTSGARPTDTQYF	TGTGCCAGCACCTCAGGGGCCCGGCCCACAGATACGCAGTATTTT
TRBV29-1	few	NA	TRBJ1-5	CSVEDRGNQPQHF	TGCAGCGTTGAAGACAGGGGCAATCAGCCCCAGCATTTT
TRBV27	few	TRBD1	TRBJ1-5	CASRGRAGQGSQPQHF	TGTGCCAGCAGAGGGAGGGCGGGACAGGGCAGTCAGCCCCAGCATTTT
TRBV6-5	NA	NA	TRBJ1-3	CASSYDSGDSGNTIYF	TGTGCCAGCAGTTACGATTCGGGGGACTCTGGAAACACCATATATTTT
TRBV5-1	NA	NA	TRBJ2-7	CASSLGAGTGVIEQYF	TGCGCCAGCAGCTTGGGGGCGGGGACGGGGGTGATCGAGCAGTACTTC
TRBV5-1	NA	TRBD1	TRBJ2-3	CASSLDADRGFDTQYF	TGCGCCAGCAGCTTGGACGCGGACAGGGGATTCGATACGCAGTATTTT
TRBV11-2	NA	TRBD2	TRBJ2-7	CASSKTSGGVEQYF	TGTGCCAGCAGCAAAACTAGCGGGGGGGTCGAGCAGTACTTC
TRBV25-1	NA	NA	TRBJ1-2	CASSEFTTGPSRSYTF	TGTGCCAGCAGTGAATTCACCACAGGGCCATCTCGAAGCTACACCTTC
TRBV20-1	NA	NA	TRBJ2-1	CSASKGGGNEQFF	TGCAGTGCTAGTAAAGGGGGGGGAAATGAGCAGTTCTTC
TRBV19	NA	NA	TRBJ1-1	CASMEQPGGNTEAFF	TGTGCCAGTATGGAACAACCGGGGGGCAACACTGAAGCTTTCTTT
TRBV30	NA	NA	TRBJ1-3	CAWNVQGNTIYF	TGTGCCTGGAACGTACAGGGAAACACCATATATTTT
TRBV7-2	NA	NA	TRBJ2-4	CASSLQPGGDIQYF	TGTGCCAGCAGCTTACAACCCGGGGGAGACATTCAGTACTTC
TRBV29-1	NA	NA	TRBJ2-3	CSVDSSPFSGRGGDTQYF	TGCAGCGTTGATTCATCCCCTTTTTCGGGGCGGGGAGGAGATACGCAGTATTTT
TRBV6-5	NA	NA	TRBJ1-2	CASSFTSTGFYGYTF	TGTGCCAGCAGTTTTACTTCCACGGGTTTCTATGGCTACACCTTC
TRBV9	NA	NA	TRBJ1-2	CASSVDGGRQSYGYTF	TGTGCCAGCAGCGTAGATGGGGGGAGACAGTCCTATGGCTACACCTTC
TRBV19	once	TRBD2	TRBJ2-1	CASSTRGVLEDEQFF	TGTGCCAGTAGTACGCGGGGGGTTCTCGAGGATGAGCAGTTCTTC
TRBV5-4	NA	NA	TRBJ1-1	CASSLEPTTEAFF	TGTGCCAGCAGCTTGGAGCCAACCACTGAAGCTTTCTTT
TRBV30	NA	NA	TRBJ1-2	CAWSVQGYGYTF	TGTGCCTGGAGTGTGCAGGGCTATGGCTACACCTTC
TRBV7-2	NA	TRBD1	TRBJ1-5	CASSPGQGELQPQHF	TGTGCCAGCAGTCCGGGACAGGGGGAATTGCAGCCCCAGCATTTT
TRBV18	NA	TRBD1	TRBJ2-7	CASSPGTGPDEQYF	TGTGCCAGCTCACCAGGGACAGGGCCCGACGAGCAGTACTTC
TRBV27	NA	NA	TRBJ1-1	CASSFRGRNTEAFF	TGTGCCAGCAGTTTTAGGGGAAGGAACACTGAAGCTTTCTTT
TRBV6-6	NA	NA	TRBJ2-7	CASSYSGHGSYEQYF	TGTGCCAGCAGTTACTCGGGCCACGGTTCCTACGAGCAGTACTTC
TRBV29-1	NA	TRBD2	TRBJ2-1	CSVRNPRLAGGNNEQFF	TGCAGCGTCCGCAACCCTCGACTAGCGGGGGGCAACAATGAGCAGTTCTTC
TRBV10-2	NA	NA	TRBJ1-6	CASSEARLSPLHF	TGCGCCAGCAGTGAAGCGAGGTTATCCCCCCTCCACTTT
TRBV3-1/TRBV3-2	NA	TRBD2	TRBJ2-7	CASSQDPGGHLEQYF	TGTGCCAGCAGCCAAGATCCGGGGGGGCATCTCGAGCAGTACTTC
TRBV6-6	NA	TRBD1	TRBJ1-1	CASSYPDRGNTEAFF	TGTGCCAGCAGTTACCCGGACAGGGGGAACACTGAAGCTTTCTTT
TRBV6-2/TRBV6-3	NA	TRBD2	TRBJ2-2	CASSSGGLGSGELFF	TGTGCCAGCAGTTCAGGTGGACTAGGGTCCGGGGAGCTGTTTTTT
TRBV7-2	NA	NA	TRBJ1-2	CASSPPEQVAGYTF	TGTGCCAGCAGCCCCCCCGAGCAGGTTGCCGGCTACACCTTC
TRBV7-3	NA	TRBD1	TRBJ1-2	CASSEGQGIYGYTF	TGTGCCAGCAGCGAGGGACAGGGGATATATGGCTACACCTTC
TRBV9	NA	TRBD2	TRBJ2-3	CASSPGTSEVADTQYF	TGTGCCAGCAGCCCAGGGACTAGCGAGGTGGCCGATACGCAGTATTTT
TRBV6-5	once	NA	TRBJ2-7	CASSDYSYEQYF	TGTGCCAGCAGCGACTACTCCTACGAGCAGTACTTC
TRBV19	few	NA	TRBJ1-5	CASRQANQPQHF	TGTGCCAGCCGACAGGCGAATCAGCCCCAGCATTTT
TRBV5-4	NA	NA	TRBJ1-4	CASSLKTKQVGKLFF	TGTGCCAGCAGCTTGAAGACAAAACAAGTCGGAAAACTGTTTTTT
TRBV5-1	NA	NA	TRBJ1-2	CASSYSTDRGSGYTF	TGCGCCAGCAGCTACTCCACTGACCGGGGAAGTGGCTACACCTTC
TRBV27	NA	NA	TRBJ1-1	CASSPLSGLISTEAFF	TGTGCCAGCAGTCCCTTGTCAGGGTTGATTAGTACTGAAGCTTTCTTT
TRBV10-3	few	TRBD1	TRBJ1-1	CAIRGTGRNTEAFF	TGTGCCATCAGGGGGACAGGGAGGAACACTGAAGCTTTCTTT
TRBV6-2/TRBV6-3	NA	TRBD2	TRBJ2-2	CARSAGGLGTGELFF	TGTGCCCGCAGCGCGGGGGGGCTGGGTACCGGGGAGCTGTTTTTT
TRBV19	NA	NA	TRBJ2-3	CASSFLGLTTDTQYF	TGTGCCAGTAGTTTCCTGGGACTCACCACAGATACGCAGTATTTT
TRBV5-1	NA	TRBD1	TRBJ1-5	CASSPGTGASNQPQHF	TGCGCCAGCAGCCCTGGGACAGGGGCGAGCAATCAGCCCCAGCATTTT
TRBV11-2	NA	NA	TRBJ1-2	CASSPLDSPTRGYTF	TGTGCCAGCAGCCCCCTGGACAGCCCGACGAGGGGCTACACCTTC
TRBV7-2	NA	NA	TRBJ1-1	CASTNRVNEAFF	TGTGCCAGCACCAACCGGGTGAATGAAGCTTTCTTT
TRBV6-2/TRBV6-3	NA	NA	TRBJ1-1	CASSSTLDTEAFF	TGTGCCAGCAGTTCGACACTGGACACTGAAGCTTTCTTT
TRBV30	NA	TRBD1	TRBJ1-6	CAWSAGTGLNSPLHF	TGTGCCTGGAGTGCCGGGACAGGGTTAAATTCACCCCTCCACTTT
TRBV10-3	NA	NA	TRBJ1-5	CAISDGEYSNQPQHF	TGTGCCATCAGTGATGGAGAATATAGCAATCAGCCCCAGCATTTT
TRBV1	NA	NA	TRBJ1-1	CTSSQRGKVTNTEAFF	TGCACCAGCAGCCAGAGAGGGAAGGTGACGAACACTGAAGCTTTCTTT
TRBV11-2	NA	NA	TRBJ2-5	CASSLAWETQYF	TGTGCCAGCTCACTAGCTTGGGAGACCCAGTACTTC
TRBV6-5	NA	TRBD1	TRBJ2-7	CATCPGTGYSRQYF	TGTGCCACTTGCCCGGGGACAGGGTACTCGCGGCAGTACTTC
TRBV4-1	NA	TRBD2	TRBJ2-3	CASSQDYLAGGGDTQYF	TGCGCCAGCAGCCAAGATTACCTAGCGGGGGGGGGAGATACGCAGTATTTT
TRBV4-3	NA	NA	TRBJ1-2	CASSQSGIYGYTF	TGCGCCAGCAGCCAATCGGGTATTTATGGCTACACCTTC
TRBV5-1	NA	NA	TRBJ2-2	CASSLQLNTGELFF	TGCGCCAGCAGCTTGCAACTCAACACCGGGGAGCTGTTTTTT
TRBV6-1	NA	NA	TRBJ1-2	CASSDLYGYTF	TGTGCCAGCAGTGACCTCTATGGCTACACCTTC
TRBV9	NA	TRBD2	TRBJ2-3	CATTAGSSPEDTQYF	TGTGCCACCACAGCGGGGTCGAGTCCAGAAGATACGCAGTATTTT
TRBV27	NA	NA	TRBJ2-2	CASSAQGLGELFF	TGTGCCAGCTCCGCACAGGGTTTAGGGGAGCTGTTTTTT
TRBV5-1	NA	NA	TRBJ2-1	CASSPGTPGEQFF	TGCGCCAGCAGCCCCGGGACTCCCGGTGAGCAGTTCTTC